This T cell receptor beta chain comes out of a study of shared clonotypes between healthy human individuals. The CDR3 loop spans 16 amino acids. V was clipped by 0 bases and J by 4 bases, with 14 bases between them. Looked up from germline, CDR1 is SGHRS and CDR2 is YFSETQ. Notes on this clone: Antigen: not known.

Whole-study results and caveats: Sampling used blood alone; tissue repertoires probably differ. Naive subsets tended to show greater estimated richness than memory subsets. Represented diversity, genetic and exposure-history alike, was limited by few donors.

Original handling: ImmunoSEQ junction-only sequences lacked quality scores, so their filtering differed. Repertoires were generated with immunoSEQ multiplex PCR, while TCRdb's copy carries only in-frame clones and drops some. V, J and clone size derive from that table, while D and trimming were established from the DNA sequence. The sample has fewer than 1.4 million clones; approximately 78% are singletons. The source is a man aged 18 to 30 in good health. Some clones in this sample may be carry-over from other donors' samples. Sequenced: memory CD4+ T cells from PBMCs. Subset described: CD45RA-negative fraction. The chain uses TRBV5-1 and TRBJ2-1, with D possibly being TRBD1 (6 bases). CDR3 residues: CASSLVQGGGYNEQFF. DNA of the CDR3: TGCGCCAGCAGCTTGGTACAGGGCGGTGGGTACAATGAGCAGTTCTTC.